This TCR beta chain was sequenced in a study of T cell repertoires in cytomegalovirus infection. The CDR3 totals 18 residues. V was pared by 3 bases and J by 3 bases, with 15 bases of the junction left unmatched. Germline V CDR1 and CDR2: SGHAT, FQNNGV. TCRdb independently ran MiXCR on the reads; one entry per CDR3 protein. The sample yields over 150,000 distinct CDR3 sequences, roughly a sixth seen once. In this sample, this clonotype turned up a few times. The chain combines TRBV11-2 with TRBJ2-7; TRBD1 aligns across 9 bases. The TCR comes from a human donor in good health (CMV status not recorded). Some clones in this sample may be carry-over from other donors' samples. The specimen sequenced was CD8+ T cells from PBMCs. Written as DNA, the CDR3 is TGTGCCAGCAGCTTCCCCGAAAACGGGACAGGGTTTTACTACGAGCAGTACTTC. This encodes CASSFPENGTGFYYEQYF.